The sequence of this TCR beta chain was determined in a study of T cells in Graves' hyperthyroidism and ophthalmopathy (dated by TCRdb to between 2018 and 2021). With regard to the full study: A discovery cohort of about a hundred patients, 43 with Graves' ophthalmopathy and about 60 with stable Graves' hyperthyroidism, was used to find distinguishing TCR V-J signatures. An independent validation cohort of fewer than 20 hyperthyroidism patients and approximately 15 patients who later progressed to ophthalmopathy tested prospective prediction of ophthalmopathy. The 75 to 100 discovery patients were divided at random into training and test sets in a 7:3 ratio. In six Graves' hyperthyroidism patients, the study also compared T-cell repertoires from thyroid tissue with T-cell repertoires from blood. After blood sampling, hyperthyroidism patients were treated with methimazole at a starting dose of 30 mg daily, and ophthalmopathy patients were treated with high-dose intravenous methylprednisolone. TCR Vbeta CDR3 sequencing of roughly 140 peripheral blood samples (43 ophthalmopathy, 75 to 85 hyperthyroidism and some 17 progressor patients) is reported in the paper.

The TCR beta CDR3 regions were amplified from the RNA transcripts. For the first round of RT-PCR on the TCR CDR3, the HTBI primer set was used together with the Qiagen OneStep RT-PCR kit. Libraries were constructed in a second round of multiplex PCR, after which size selection and purification were performed. Paired-end sequencing of the libraries was performed with 100 bp reads on an Illumina HiSeq2000. For the original study's pipeline: SOAPnuke was used to process the raw data, removing reads that contained adapters or uncalled bases, had a mean Phred below 15, or lacked an exact match to the constant primer or identifier. High-quality paired reads were merged with COPE v1.2.5, and unique nucleotide sequences were defined as clonotypes. MiTCR v1.1 was used to align the clonotypes against IMGT TRBV, TRBD and TRBJ reference segments. The analysis included only V-J combinations with a frequency above 0.0001, which together covered roughly 99% of the repertoires. A TCS score was defined as the ratio between F50 (clonal expansion) and ExV (chaos), using BLOSUM62-based TCRdist between CDR3 peptides within each V-J. Welch's t-statistics and random forest reduced roughly 500 V-J features to 10 to 15, which were used in a naive Bayes classifier (R e1071). The similarity between thyroid and blood repertoires was quantified using the Morisita-Horn index. In TCRdb, the public reads were trimmed at Q25 with fastp and aligned with MiXCR, with productive beta chains retained. Rows are unified per CDR3 protein, each entry keeping the most common DNA and genes. The V and J calls and clone size come from TCRdb's table, not from the authors' own analysis. A total of a few hundred thousand distinct CDR3 sequences appear in this sample, approximately 44% of them only once. The biggest ten clones account for approximately 8.4% of the sample.

Compared with germline, V lacks 6 bases and J lacks 1 base; bases without a gene match: 4. Per the germline V gene, SGHTA is the CDR1 and FQGNSA is the CDR2. From cysteine to phenylalanine, the CDR3 is 15 amino acids long. This entry keeps only the CDR3 DNA: 45 bases, framed from base 1. This clonotype showed up many times. It lacks a known antigen. No qualities accompany the bases; no much larger clone lies one base away. On the study overall, not on this receptor specifically: During validation, the model predicted progression to ophthalmopathy a median of approximately 7 months ahead of onset, with around 65% sensitivity and around 73% specificity. No statistical method was used to fix the sample size in advance, and group allocation was not hidden from the investigators. Most expanded thyroid clonotypes (frequency above 0.001) were also detected in blood, suggesting blood repertoires may reflect thyroid immune responses. A 13 V-J signature model separated ophthalmopathy from stable hyperthyroidism, with approximately 86% sensitivity and 81% to 83% specificity in cross-validation and 80%/75% in testing.

Stable Graves' hyperthyroidism was defined as no progression to ophthalmopathy during 18 months of follow-up. The hyperthyroidism patients were between 18 and 65 years old and newly diagnosed, with a disease duration of less than 2 months. Exclusion was applied to patients with uncontrolled infections, other autoimmune diseases, pregnancy or lactation. Clinical symptoms, serum thyroxine and TRAb, thyroid ultrasound, and orbital computed tomography formed the basis for the diagnoses. Total RNA was extracted using Trizol reagent, and RNA quality was assessed on an Agilent 2100 Bioanalyzer. The chain is encoded by TRBV7-2 joined to TRBJ2-7; the central 12 bases match TRBD1. The receptor comes from a woman aged 18-29 years with Graves' hyperthyroidism. The sample comprised peripheral blood or thyroid tissue (not recorded which). The CDR3 protein sequence reads: CASRRGQGASYEQYF. In nucleotides, the sequence is TGTGCCAGCAGGAGGGGACAGGGGGCATCCTACGAGCAGTACTTC.